The source of this T cell receptor beta chain is a study of response to subunit inactivated influenza vaccine. A word on this clonotype: Its antigen is currently unknown.

Regarding the study as a whole: Authors suggested that a seasonal influenza vaccination recruits few new T cells each time.

TCRdb analysed the RT-PCR reads with MiXCR anew, one entry per CDR3 protein. The top ten hold 7.5% to 8% of the sample, which has 600,000 to 850,000 distinct CDR3 sequences, 12% to 15% seen once. CDR3 length: 15 amino acids. Germline-derived CDR1 and CDR2 are ENHRY and SYGVKD. Germline trimming cut 1 base from V and 5 bases from J; bases unmatched to any gene: 6. The chain employs TRBV10-3 and TRBJ2-5; 8 bases match TRBD1. The input for sequencing was PBMCs from blood, taken 14 days before vaccination. The receptor comes from a man aged 50-60 years who received an inactivated influenza vaccine. The CDR3 sequence is CAISEWPGGRETQYF. CDR3 nucleotide sequence: TGTGCCATCAGTGAGTGGCCAGGGGGCCGGGAGACCCAGTACTTC.